This T cell receptor beta chain was documented in a study of blood T cell repertoires in COVID-19. Assay used: immunoSEQ multiplex PCR; TCRdb lists only in-frame clones, some missing. The sample comprises 55,000 to 65,000 clones, 78% of which are singletons, and about 25% rests with the top ten. This CDR3 contains 13 residues. V gave up 8 bases and J gave up 9 bases; unmatched junction bases: 8. CDR1 and CDR2 from the germline V gene are SNHLY and FYNNEI. A few counts support this clone. This clonotype was obtained from a human donor in a cohort sampled during active COVID-19. The source material was peripheral blood. The chain has TRBV2 and TRBJ1-5, with 9 bases lining up with TRBD1. CDR3 DNA sequence: TGTGCCAGCGGAGGGACAGGGATCGCGCCCCAGCATTTT. This codes for CASGGTGIAPQHF.